Each of the 20 T cell receptor beta chains below was sequenced from the same sample in a study of T cell changes during pregnancy in multiple sclerosis. Data came from immunoSEQ multiplex PCR; TCRdb stores just in-frame clones and leaves some out. The sample yields 75,000 to 95,000 clones, around 93% seen once. This specimen consisted of peripheral blood, obtained before pregnancy. These receptors originate from a female donor with multiple sclerosis, enrolled in a pregnancy study.

The rearrangement links TRBV11-2 to TRBJ2-5; maybe TRBD1 (6 bases). CDR3 length: 15 residues. Trimming stripped 5 bases from V and 0 bases from J, with 13 bases between. Germline loops: CDR1 SGHAT, CDR2 FQNNGV. The CDR3 reads CASSTTQGYQETQYF. The DNA for the CDR3 is TGTGCCAGCAGCACAACTCAGGGGTACCAAGAGACCCAGTACTTC.

The rearrangement uses TRBV4-3 and TRBJ2-3, with a possible D match to TRBD1 (6 bases). Germline V gene sequence: CDR1 LGHNA, CDR2 YSLEER. The V end was cut by 0 bases, the J end by 1 base, with 17 bases between. The CDR3 contains 18 residues. CDR3 DNA: TGCGCCAGCAGCCAAGATAGTCCAGTAGCAGGGGGCACAGATACGCAGTATTTT. Its protein is CASSQDSPVAGGTDTQYF.

This clone is a singleton in its sample. The V call is TRBV2, the J call TRBJ2-1; the match to TRBD1 covers 7 bases. The ends lost 10 bases at V and 4 bases at J; junction bases unmatched: 10. The CDR3 is 14 residues long. Germline values: CDR1 SNHLY, CDR2 FYNNEI. CDR3 amino acids: CATQKGAQYNEQFF. The CDR3 nucleotides are TGTGCCACCCAGAAGGGGGCGCAATACAATGAGCAGTTCTTC.

The chain is built from TRBV6-1 and TRBJ2-7; D is perhaps TRBD1 (6 bases). This CDR3 is 14 amino acids long. Trimming removed 10 bases from V and 3 bases from J, with 19 bases in between. CDR1 MNHNS and CDR2 SASEGT come from the germline V gene. The chain's CDR3 is CAIGATGGGYEQYF. The CDR3 DNA reads as TGTGCCATCGGGGCGACAGGCGGTGGCTACGAGCAGTACTTC.

In its sample, this clone was seen once. The chain couples TRBV15 to TRBJ1-2; no clear D gene. V was trimmed by 5 bases and J by 7 bases, leaving 14 bases between them. Germline V CDR1 and CDR2: LNHNV, YYDKDF (reference sequence). The CDR3 has 13 amino acids. This chain's CDR3 is CATSWEGSGGYTF. In nucleotides, the CDR3 is TGTGCCACCAGCTGGGAAGGGAGCGGTGGCTACACCTTC. The complete variable domain, with remaining parts taken from reference TRBV15 and TRBJ1-2, reads DAMVIQNPRYQVTQFGKPVTLSCSQTLNHNVMYWYQQKSSQAPKLLFHYYDKDFNNEADTPDNFQSRRPNTSFCFLDIRSPGLGDTAMYLCATSWEGSGGYTFGSGTRLTVV.

The chain is built from TRBV21-1 and TRBJ1-4; no DNA check was done on the table's D call, TRBD1. TRBV21-1 is reported as a pseudogene. CDR3 length: 17 amino acids. The CDR3 protein is CASSPRDRTPTNEKLFF. In DNA form, the CDR3 reads TGTGCCAGCTCCCCCCGGGACAGGACCCCAACTAATGAAAAACTGTTTTTT.

V is TRBV19 and J is TRBJ1-3; D gene ambiguous. V lost 3 bases, J lost 0 bases, and 15 bases lay in between. The V gene's germline CDR1 is LNHDA and CDR2 SQIVND (reference sequence). The length of the CDR3 is 17 residues. CDR3 DNA sequence: TGTGCCAGTAGTATTATGGCGGGGTCTCGCTCTGGAAACACCATATATTTT. It codes for CASSIMAGSRSGNTIYF.

This chain links TRBV4-1 with TRBJ2-3; tentatively, D is TRBD1 (5 bases). The ends were cut back, 10 bases at V and 2 bases at J, with 10 bases in the middle. In germline, CDR1 is MGHRA, CDR2 YSYEKL. There are 12 residues in the CDR3. The DNA for the CDR3 is TGCGCCACCTCAGGGCCCACAGATACGCAGTATTTT. It is translated as CATSGPTDTQYF.

The rearrangement joins TRBV30 to TRBJ1-5; 7 bases are shared with TRBD1. Per germline, CDR1 GTSNPN and CDR2 SVGIG (reference sequence). Trimming at V came to 1 base and at J to 7 bases, leaving 4 bases not matched to a gene. The CDR3 is made up of 13 amino acids. This chain's CDR3 is CAWSGQGGQPQHF. The CDR3 nucleotides are TGTGCCTGGAGTGGACAGGGCGGGCAGCCCCAGCATTTT.

This clone was detected once. The chain combines TRBV19 with TRBJ2-3, with a tentative D call TRBD1 (5 bases). V lost 2 bases and J lost 3, with 12 bases in between. The CDR3 totals 15 residues. Germline lookup yields CDR1 LNHDA and CDR2 SQIVND (reference sequence). CDR3 sequence: CASSISGIGTDTQYF. CDR3 in DNA: TGTGCCAGTAGTATATCAGGGATTGGGACAGATACGCAGTATTTT.

CDR3 sequence (DNA): TGTGCCAGCAGACCCCGGGACAGGGGGAGTCAGCCCCAGCATTTT. Amino acids: CASRPRDRGSQPQHF. The chain carries TRBV28 and TRBJ1-5; TRBD1 agrees at 11 bases. The ends lost 6 bases at V and 6 bases at J; junction bases unmatched: 7. The CDR3 runs 15 residues. Germline CDR1 and CDR2: MDHEN and SYDVKM.

The chain couples TRBV6-6 to TRBJ2-7; TRBD2 matches 11 bases. The germline CDR1 and CDR2 sequences are MNHNY and SVGAGI (reference sequence). The CDR3 is 15 amino acids. Germline trimming cut 5 bases from V and 1 base from J; bases unmatched to any gene: 4. The CDR3 sequence: CASSLSGRASYEQYF. CDR3 in DNA: TGTGCCAGCAGTCTTAGCGGGAGGGCGTCCTACGAGCAGTACTTC.

J is TRBJ2-3 and V is TRBV9; tentatively, D is TRBD2 (6 bases). Germline lookup yields CDR1 SGDLS and CDR2 YYNGEE. The V end lost 4 bases, the J end lost 2 bases, and 14 bases lay between the germline ends. There are 15 residues in the CDR3. This chain's CDR3 is CASSPSGGVTDTQYF. The CDR3 region has the DNA TGTGCCAGCAGCCCTTCGGGCGGGGTCACAGATACGCAGTATTTT.

The V and J genes are TRBV5-8 and TRBJ2-7; 12 nucleotides line up with TRBD1. With 2 bases clipped from V and 6 bases from J, the junction kept 6 bases outside the gene matches. This CDR3 region has 15 residues. CDR1 and CDR2 from the germline V gene are SGHTS and YDEGEE. The CDR3 is CASSFHGTGGGEQYF. The CDR3 DNA follows: TGTGCCAGCAGCTTTCACGGGACAGGGGGCGGCGAGCAGTACTTC.

The J gene is TRBJ1-4, the V gene TRBV9, with D hard to call. Per germline, CDR1 SGDLS and CDR2 YYNGEE. CDR3 length: 14 amino acids. V lost 0 bases and J 4 bases, leaving 7 bases between the germline ends. CDR3: CASSVGPFNEKLFF. The CDR3 DNA reads as TGTGCCAGCAGCGTAGGGCCATTTAATGAAAAACTGTTTTTT.

This chain connects TRBV2 to TRBJ2-4; TRBD2 matches 7 bases. This CDR3 region has 17 residues. CDR1 is SNHLY, CDR2 FYNNEI, per germline. V gave up 2 bases and J gave up 3 bases; unmatched junction bases: 10. The CDR3 sequence: CASSERDGGSLKNIQYF. DNA of the CDR3: TGTGCCAGCAGTGAACGCGACGGCGGGAGCCTCAAAAACATTCAGTACTTC.

Only a few counts were recorded for this clone. This chain connects TRBV4-1 to TRBJ1-4; D gene uncertain. Trimming cost V 1 base and J 2 bases, with 8 bases left between them. CDR1 and CDR2 (germline): MGHRA, YSYEKL. The CDR3 contains 15 residues. CDR3 sequence (DNA): TGCGCCAGCAGCCAAGTTTCGGGGACTAATGAAAAACTGTTTTTT. This encodes CASSQVSGTNEKLFF.

V usage is TRBV2 and J usage is TRBJ2-5, with D perhaps matching TRBD2 (6 bases). Germline V gene data show CDR1 as SNHLY and CDR2 as FYNNEI. This CDR3 has 13 residues. Trimming left V 5 bases short and J 2 bases short, with 9 bases between. CDR3 in DNA: TGTGCCAGCAGTCGGGACTGGCAAGAGACCCAGTACTTC. It translates to CASSRDWQETQYF.

This clone was recorded only once. The rearrangement links TRBV6-4 to TRBJ2-4; the match to TRBD2 covers 7 bases. The junction had 16 bases not matched to a gene; V was cut back by 6 bases and J by 5 bases. Germline CDR1 and CDR2: MRHNA and SNTAGT. CDR3 size: 17 residues. Here the CDR3 DNA reads TGTGCCAGCAGGGTAGCGGGCCATCCCCCGGGGGAAAACATTCAGTACTTC. Residues: CASRVAGHPPGENIQYF.

The chain uses TRBV10-3 and TRBJ2-5; D may be TRBD2 (6 bases). Germline assignment: CDR1 ENHRY and CDR2 SYGVKD. There are 13 residues in the CDR3. Trimming removed 3 bases from V and 3 bases from J, with 8 bases in between. CDR3 nucleotides: TGTGCCATCAGTGAAGGAGGGGAAGAGACCCAGTACTTC. It codes for CAISEGGEETQYF.